The 21 T cell receptor beta chains reported below all come from one sample, sequenced in a study of response to subunit inactivated influenza vaccine. TCRdb called the RT-PCR reads again in MiXCR, with one record for every CDR3 protein. Of about 650,000 distinct CDR3 sequences listed, approximately 15% are singletons. Here the sequenced sample was PBMCs from blood, taken 14 days before vaccination. The receptors come from a middle-aged man who received an inactivated influenza vaccine.

This clonotype was observed at least ten times. This rearrangement joins TRBV10-3 to TRBJ1-3; 7 nucleotides align to TRBD1. With 8 bases clipped from V and 4 bases from J, the junction kept 8 bases outside the gene matches. The CDR3 extends over 14 amino acids. Germline V CDR1 and CDR2: ENHRY, SYGVKD. CDR3 nucleotide sequence: TGTGCCATCGGGGGACAGCAGGGGGGAAACACCATATATTTT. It translates to CAIGGQQGGNTIYF.

The table lists this clonotype with a few counts. This chain uses TRBV30 with TRBJ2-3, with TRBD2 as a possible D gene (5 bases). Germline V gene lookup returns CDR1 GTSNPN and CDR2 SVGIG (reference sequence). V was shortened by 2 bases and J by 1 base, with 13 bases between the two germline ends. The CDR3 is 15 residues long. CDR3 in DNA: TGTGCCTGGAGTTTGGGAGACGGGGGCACAGATACGCAGTATTTT. Encoded protein: CAWSLGDGGTDTQYF.

This clonotype was seen a handful of times. The chain couples TRBV6-5 to TRBJ2-4; TRBD2 agrees at 7 bases. The CDR3 is made up of 18 amino acids. V gave up 4 bases and J gave up 1 base; unmatched junction bases: 13. Germline assignment: CDR1 MNHEY and CDR2 SVGAGI. The CDR3 DNA reads TGTGCCAGCAGTTTGTGGGTTTTACGGGAGGTTGCCAAAAACATTCAGTACTTC. As protein: CASSLWVLREVAKNIQYF.

A few counts support this clonotype. J is TRBJ2-7 and V is TRBV21-1; the table's D call TRBD2 went unverified against the DNA. TRBV21-1 is an annotated pseudogene. The CDR3 totals 15 residues. The CDR3 sequence is CASSKETSDNDEQYF. The CDR3 DNA sequence: TGTGCCAGCAGCAAAGAAACTAGCGACAACGACGAGCAGTACTTC.

This clonotype was detected many times. The chain uses TRBV20-1 and TRBJ2-2, with TRBD2 matching 11 bases. The CDR3 runs to 16 residues. Germline trimming cut 2 bases from V and 2 bases from J; bases unmatched to any gene: 4. From germline, CDR1 is DFQATT and CDR2 SNEGSKA (reference sequence). CDR3 nucleotides: TGCAGTGCTAGACTCCTAGCGGGGGGTAACACCGGGGAGCTGTTTTTT. Protein product: CSARLLAGGNTGELFF.

This clonotype showed up many times. The rearrangement links TRBV27 to TRBJ2-2, with D unresolved. Germline V CDR1 and CDR2: MNHEY, SMNVEV (reference sequence). The CDR3 is 13 amino acids. V lost 5 bases and J lost 6, with 10 bases in between. This chain's CDR3 is CASSPRVSGELFF. CDR3 coding DNA: TGTGCCAGCAGTCCAAGGGTATCCGGGGAGCTGTTTTTT.

This clonotype has just a few counts. The chain combines TRBV2 with TRBJ1-4; no firm D call. The CDR3 extends over 13 amino acids. Germline loops: CDR1 SNHLY, CDR2 FYNNEI. The V end was cut by 1 base, the J end by 14 bases, with 14 bases between. The CDR3 protein is CASSEDLGLRLFF. In nucleotides, the CDR3 is TGTGCCAGCAGTGAAGACCTGGGTTTGCGGCTGTTTTTT.

The rearrangement uses TRBV3-1 and TRBJ2-5; D is perhaps TRBD2 (5 bases). The CDR3 has 15 residues. V was clipped by 4 bases and J by 1 base, with 13 bases between them. Germline V gene data show CDR1 as LGHDT and CDR2 as YNNKEL (reference sequence). The CDR3 protein is CASSLSWRAQETQYF. The CDR3 coding sequence is TGTGCCAGCAGCCTAAGCTGGCGGGCCCAAGAGACCCAGTACTTC.

The genes are TRBV6-1 and TRBJ2-1, with 7 bases that match TRBD1. The CDR3 runs to 14 residues. With 4 bases clipped from V and 7 bases from J, the junction kept 7 bases outside the gene matches. The germline V gene encodes CDR1 MNHNS and CDR2 SASEGT. The CDR3 DNA is TGTGCCAGCAGTGGCGGCAGGGGGATGAATGAGCAGTTCTTC. Translated: CASSGGRGMNEQFF.

The chain joins TRBV20-1 to TRBJ2-5, with TRBD1 matching over 7 bases. Germline V CDR1 and CDR2: DFQATT, SNEGSKA (reference sequence). The CDR3 spans 14 residues. V was clipped by 2 bases and J by 5 bases; unmatched bases: 8. The chain's CDR3 is CSARMAGGPETQYF. The CDR3 DNA reads as TGCAGTGCTAGAATGGCAGGGGGTCCGGAGACCCAGTACTTC.

V usage is TRBV7-2 and J usage is TRBJ2-7, with 13 bases that match TRBD2. Germline CDR1 is SGHTA and CDR2 is FQGNSA. The CDR3 sequence is 15 residues long. Trimming at V came to 3 bases and at J to 6 bases, leaving 5 bases not matched to a gene. The CDR3 bases are TGTGCCAGCAGCTTCGGACTAGCGGGAGTTCGCGAGCAGTACTTC. Translated: CASSFGLAGVREQYF.

Comments on this clonotype: Mismatch with germline at one junction end may stem from a read error. V is TRBV6-6 and J is TRBJ2-4; D remains unclear. This CDR3 is built from 11 residues. CDR1 is MNHNY, CDR2 SVGAGI, per germline (reference sequence). The CDR3 here is CASSSQTAYDF. In nucleotides, the CDR3 is TGTGCCAGCTCTTCTCAGACGGCGTATGACTTC.

The V gene is TRBV6-1, the J gene TRBJ2-7; D remains ambiguous. Trimming left V 6 bases short and J 4 bases short, with 13 bases between. The CDR3 covers 13 residues. Germline V gene lookup returns CDR1 MNHNS and CDR2 SASEGT. Here the CDR3 DNA reads TGTGCCAGCAGCGAGAGGATGGGGTACGAGCAGTACTTC. Amino acids: CASSERMGYEQYF.

Only a few counts were recorded for this clonotype. Here the CDR3 reads CSAQGGGVLEQFF. The DNA for the CDR3 is TGCAGTGCCCAGGGGGGAGGGGTTCTTGAGCAGTTCTTC. V usage is TRBV20-1 and J usage is TRBJ2-1; possibly TRBD1 or TRBD2 for D (7 bases each). This CDR3 has 13 residues. Germline V lookup: CDR1 DFQATT, CDR2 SNEGSKA (reference sequence). With 6 bases removed from V and 9 bases from J, the gap between germline ends came to 18 bases.

This clonotype was observed a handful of times. The V and J genes are TRBV20-1 and TRBJ2-7; no firm D call. This CDR3 has 11 amino acids. CDR1 and CDR2 from the germline V gene are DFQATT and SNEGSKA (reference sequence). V lost 3 bases and J 2 bases, leaving 5 bases between the germline ends. CDR3 protein: CSARATYEQYF. For the CDR3, the DNA is TGCAGTGCTAGGGCCACCTACGAGCAGTACTTC.

This clonotype was counted ten times or more. This chain links TRBV20-1 with TRBJ2-7; the match to TRBD2 covers 8 bases. Trimming cost V 5 bases and J 4 bases; bases outside gene matches: 7. The CDR3 has 13 amino acids. Germline V gives CDR1 DFQATT, CDR2 SNEGSKA (reference sequence). Here the CDR3 reads CSAGARGGYEQYF. CDR3 sequence (DNA): TGCAGTGCTGGCGCCCGGGGGGGTTACGAGCAGTACTTC.

Only a few counts were recorded for this clonotype. The rearrangement links TRBV6-2 or TRBV6-3 to TRBJ2-2; TRBD1 aligns across 8 bases. With V trimmed by 7 bases and J by 3 bases, 4 bases remained unmatched. This CDR3 spans 14 amino acids. The germline V gene encodes CDR1 MNHEY and CDR2 SVGEGT. The CDR3 bases are TGTGCCAGCACGGGACAGGCGCACACCGGGGAGCTGTTTTTT. It specifies CASTGQAHTGELFF.

This clonotype was seen repeatedly, ten times or more. V is TRBV12-3 or TRBV12-4 and J is TRBJ1-5; 8 bases match TRBD1. V was pared by 4 bases and J by 6 bases, with 5 bases of the junction left unmatched. The length of the CDR3 is 14 residues. This CDR3 is CASSSQGAGQPQHF. CDR3 in DNA: TGTGCCAGCAGTTCTCAGGGGGCAGGTCAGCCCCAGCATTTT.

In this sample, this clonotype turned up a few times. The chain recombines TRBV7-9 with TRBJ2-1, with 10 bases that match TRBD1. The length of the CDR3 is 17 residues. J gave up 2 bases and V 3 bases, and 7 bases lay outside the gene matches. The germline V gene has CDR1 SEHNR and CDR2 FQNEAQ (reference sequence). The DNA of the CDR3 is TGTGCCAGCAGCTTTTTTCCCGGGACAGGGGCCTACAATGAGCAGTTCTTC. It yields the protein CASSFFPGTGAYNEQFF.

CDR3 sequence (DNA): TGTGCCAGCAGACGAGAACTCGCAGGGGGGAGCTACGAGCAGTACTTC. Amino acids: CASRRELAGGSYEQYF. The chain couples TRBV12-3 or TRBV12-4 to TRBJ2-7, with D possibly matching TRBD1 (7 bases). Deletions cut 6 bases from V and 3 bases from J, with 21 bases between. The CDR3 runs to 16 residues.

The sample holds a few counts of this clonotype. J is TRBJ1-6 and V is TRBV7-2; D gene ambiguous. CDR1 is SGHTA, CDR2 FQGNSA, per germline. Trimming cost V 3 bases and J 5 bases, with 8 bases left between them. CDR3 length: 14 amino acids. The CDR3 coding sequence is TGTGCCAGCAGCTTGACACGGAATAATTCACCCCTCCACTTT. Amino acid sequence: CASSLTRNNSPLHF.